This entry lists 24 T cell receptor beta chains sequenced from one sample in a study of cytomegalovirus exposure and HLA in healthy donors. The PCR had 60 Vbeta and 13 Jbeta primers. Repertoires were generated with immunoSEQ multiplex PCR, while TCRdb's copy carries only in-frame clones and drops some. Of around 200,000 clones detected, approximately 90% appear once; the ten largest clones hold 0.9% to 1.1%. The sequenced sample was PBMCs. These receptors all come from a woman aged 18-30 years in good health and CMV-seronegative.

CDR3: CASSLGRRQETQYF. The CDR3 nucleotides are TGTGCCAGCAGTTTGGGGCGGCGCCAAGAGACCCAGTACTTC. The rearrangement uses TRBV27 and TRBJ2-5; D might be TRBD1 (5 bases). The V and J ends lost 3 bases and 1 base respectively, with 9 bases between them. This CDR3 is 14 amino acids long. Looked up from germline, CDR1 is MNHEY and CDR2 is SMNVEV (reference sequence).

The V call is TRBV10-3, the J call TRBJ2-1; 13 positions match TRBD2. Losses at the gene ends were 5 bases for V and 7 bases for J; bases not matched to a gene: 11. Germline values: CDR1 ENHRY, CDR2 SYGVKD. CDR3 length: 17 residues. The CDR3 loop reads CAISPTSGGISGNEQFF. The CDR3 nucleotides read TGTGCCATCAGTCCGACTAGCGGGGGGATATCAGGAAATGAGCAGTTCTTC.

In nucleotides, the CDR3 is TGTGCCAGCAGTGAATCGACAGTGGCTGGCGAGCAGTACTTC. This gives the protein CASSESTVAGEQYF. The chain combines TRBV2 with TRBJ2-7; possibly TRBD1 for D (5 bases). The V end lost 2 bases, the J end lost 6 bases, and 14 bases lay between the germline ends. Per germline, CDR1 SNHLY and CDR2 FYNNEI. CDR3 length equals 14 residues. Full variable domain (outside the CDR3, taken from reference TRBV2 and TRBJ2-7): EPEVTQTPSHQVTQMGQEVILRCVPISNHLYFYWYRQILGQKVEFLVSFYNNEISEKSEIFDDQFSVERPDGSNFTLKIRSTKLEDSAMYFCASSESTVAGEQYFGPGTRLTVT.

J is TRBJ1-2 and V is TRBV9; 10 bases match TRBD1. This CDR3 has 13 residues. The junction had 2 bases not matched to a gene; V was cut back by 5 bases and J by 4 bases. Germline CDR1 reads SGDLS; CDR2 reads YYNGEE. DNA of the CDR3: TGTGCCAGCAGAAGGACAGGGGGCTATGGCTACACCTTC. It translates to CASRRTGGYGYTF.

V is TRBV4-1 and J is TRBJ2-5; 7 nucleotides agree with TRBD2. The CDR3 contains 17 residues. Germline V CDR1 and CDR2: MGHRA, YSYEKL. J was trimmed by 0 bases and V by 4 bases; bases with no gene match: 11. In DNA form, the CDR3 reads TGCGCCAGCAGCCCACTCCCCGCCGGGAGGTACCAAGAGACCCAGTACTTC. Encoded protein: CASSPLPAGRYQETQYF.

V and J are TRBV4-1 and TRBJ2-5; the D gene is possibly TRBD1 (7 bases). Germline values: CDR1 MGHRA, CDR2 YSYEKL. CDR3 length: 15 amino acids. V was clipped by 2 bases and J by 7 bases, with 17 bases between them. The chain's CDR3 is CASSQTGAGGWTQYF. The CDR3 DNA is TGCGCCAGCAGCCAAACAGGGGCTGGAGGGTGGACCCAGTACTTC.

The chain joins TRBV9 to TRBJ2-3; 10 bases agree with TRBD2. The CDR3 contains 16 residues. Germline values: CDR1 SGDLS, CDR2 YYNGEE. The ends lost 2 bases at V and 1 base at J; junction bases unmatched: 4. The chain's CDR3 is CASSVQGLAGTDTQYF. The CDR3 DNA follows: TGTGCCAGCAGCGTGCAAGGACTAGCGGGCACAGATACGCAGTATTTT.

CDR3 nucleotides: TGTGCCAGCAGTCCAGTCCCGACAGGGGCCGCCAGCTCTGGAAACACCATATATTTT. This translates into CASSPVPTGAASSGNTIYF. The rearrangement links TRBV27 to TRBJ1-3, with 8 bases aligning to TRBD1. The CDR3 covers 19 residues. Germline CDR1 reads MNHEY; CDR2 reads SMNVEV (reference sequence). The V and J ends lost 5 bases and 0 bases, in that order; junction bases with no gene match: 15.

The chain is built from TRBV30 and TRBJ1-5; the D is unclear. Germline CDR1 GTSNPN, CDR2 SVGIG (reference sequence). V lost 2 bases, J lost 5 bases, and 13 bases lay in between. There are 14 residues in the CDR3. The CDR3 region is CAWSPRRNDQPQHF. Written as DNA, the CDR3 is TGTGCCTGGAGTCCCCGCAGGAATGATCAGCCCCAGCATTTT. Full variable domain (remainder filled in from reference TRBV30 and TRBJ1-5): SQTIHQWPATLVQPVGSPLSLECTVEGTSNPNLYWYRQAAGRGLQLLFYSVGIGQISSEVPQNLSASRPQDRQFILSSKKLLLSDSGFYLCAWSPRRNDQPQHFGDGTRLSIL.

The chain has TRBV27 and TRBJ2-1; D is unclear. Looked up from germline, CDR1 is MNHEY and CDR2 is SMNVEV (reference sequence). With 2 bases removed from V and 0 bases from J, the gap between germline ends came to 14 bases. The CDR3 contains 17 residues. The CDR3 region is CASSLVVARFSYNEQFF. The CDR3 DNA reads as TGTGCCAGCAGTTTAGTAGTTGCCCGTTTCTCCTACAATGAGCAGTTCTTC.

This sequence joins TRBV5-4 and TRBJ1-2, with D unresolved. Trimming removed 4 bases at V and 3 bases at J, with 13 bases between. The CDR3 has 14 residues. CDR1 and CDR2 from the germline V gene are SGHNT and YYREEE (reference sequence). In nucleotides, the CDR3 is TGTGCCAGCAGCGACCGGGAAGAGGACTATGGCTACACCTTC. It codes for CASSDREEDYGYTF.

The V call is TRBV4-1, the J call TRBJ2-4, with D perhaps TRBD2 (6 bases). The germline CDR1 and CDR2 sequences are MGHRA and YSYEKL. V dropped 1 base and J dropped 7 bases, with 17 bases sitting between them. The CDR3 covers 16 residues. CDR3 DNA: TGCGCCAGCAGCCAAGGCTTTCGCGGGATGGCGAACATTCAGTACTTC. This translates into CASSQGFRGMANIQYF.

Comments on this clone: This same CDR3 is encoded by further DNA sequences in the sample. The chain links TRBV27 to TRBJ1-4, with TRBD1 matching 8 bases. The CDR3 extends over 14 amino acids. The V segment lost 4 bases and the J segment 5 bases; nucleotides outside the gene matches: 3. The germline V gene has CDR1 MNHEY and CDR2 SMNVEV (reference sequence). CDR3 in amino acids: CASSSTGANEKLFF. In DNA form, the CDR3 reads TGTGCCAGCAGTTCGACAGGGGCAAATGAAAAACTGTTTTTT.

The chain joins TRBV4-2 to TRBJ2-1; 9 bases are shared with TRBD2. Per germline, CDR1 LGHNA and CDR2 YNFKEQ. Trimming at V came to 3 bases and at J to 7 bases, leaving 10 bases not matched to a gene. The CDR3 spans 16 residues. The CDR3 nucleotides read TGTGCCAGCAGCCAGGCGACAGGGCGGGGGGGTAATGAGCAGTTCTTC. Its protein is CASSQATGRGGNEQFF.

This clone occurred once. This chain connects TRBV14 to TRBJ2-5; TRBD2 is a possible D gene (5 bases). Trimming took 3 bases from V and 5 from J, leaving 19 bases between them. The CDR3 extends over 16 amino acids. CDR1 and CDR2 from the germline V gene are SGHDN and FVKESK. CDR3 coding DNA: TGTGCCAGCAGCCAGCCGGGTGGACTCAAAGGCGAGACCCAGTACTTC. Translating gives CASSQPGGLKGETQYF.

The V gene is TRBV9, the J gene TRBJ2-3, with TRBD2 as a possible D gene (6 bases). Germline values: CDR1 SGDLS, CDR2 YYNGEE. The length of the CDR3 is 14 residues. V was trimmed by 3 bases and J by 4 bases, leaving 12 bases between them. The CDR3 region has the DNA TGTGCCAGCAGCGCCGAACTAGCCTCAGATACGCAGTATTTT. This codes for CASSAELASDTQYF.

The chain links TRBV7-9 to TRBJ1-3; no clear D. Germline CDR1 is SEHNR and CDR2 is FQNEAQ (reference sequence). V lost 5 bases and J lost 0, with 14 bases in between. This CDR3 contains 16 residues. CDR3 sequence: CASSLPRSSSGNTIYF. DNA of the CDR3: TGTGCCAGCAGCCTCCCCCGTAGTAGCTCTGGAAACACCATATATTTT.

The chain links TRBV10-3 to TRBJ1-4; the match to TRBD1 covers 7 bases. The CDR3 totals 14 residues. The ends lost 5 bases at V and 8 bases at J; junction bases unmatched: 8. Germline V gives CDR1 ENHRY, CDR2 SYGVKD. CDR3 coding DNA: TGTGCCATCAGTTCAGACAGGGTAGGAGAAAAACTGTTTTTT. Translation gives CAISSDRVGEKLFF.

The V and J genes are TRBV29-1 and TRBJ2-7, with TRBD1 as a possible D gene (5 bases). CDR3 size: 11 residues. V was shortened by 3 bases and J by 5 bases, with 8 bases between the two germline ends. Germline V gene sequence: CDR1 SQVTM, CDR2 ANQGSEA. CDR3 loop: CSVDKGHEQYF. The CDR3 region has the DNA TGCAGCGTTGATAAGGGGCACGAGCAGTACTTC.

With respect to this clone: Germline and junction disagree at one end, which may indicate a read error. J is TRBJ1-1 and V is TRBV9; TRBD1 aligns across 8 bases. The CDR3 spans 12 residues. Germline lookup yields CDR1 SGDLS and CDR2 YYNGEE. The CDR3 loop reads CASSAGTGVFRF. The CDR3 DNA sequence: TGTGCCAGCAGCGCCGGGACAGGAGTATTCCGTTTT.

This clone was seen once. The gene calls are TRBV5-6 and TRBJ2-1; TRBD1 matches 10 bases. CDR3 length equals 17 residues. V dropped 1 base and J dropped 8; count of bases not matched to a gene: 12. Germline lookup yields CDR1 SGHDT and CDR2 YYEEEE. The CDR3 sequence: CASSLSGGDRGRDEQFF. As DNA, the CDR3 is TGTGCCAGCAGCTTGTCTGGAGGAGACAGGGGGCGGGATGAGCAGTTCTTC.

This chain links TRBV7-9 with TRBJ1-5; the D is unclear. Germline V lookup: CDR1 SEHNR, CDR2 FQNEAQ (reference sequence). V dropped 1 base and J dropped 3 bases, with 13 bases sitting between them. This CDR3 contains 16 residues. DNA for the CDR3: TGTGCCAGCAGCTTAGTAAATCCGGGGAACAATCAGCCCCAGCATTTT. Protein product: CASSLVNPGNNQPQHF.

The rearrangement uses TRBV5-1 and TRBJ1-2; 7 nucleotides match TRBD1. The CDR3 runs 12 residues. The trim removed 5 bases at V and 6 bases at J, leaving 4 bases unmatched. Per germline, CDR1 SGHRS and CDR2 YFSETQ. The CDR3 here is CASREDRDGYTF. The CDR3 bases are TGCGCCAGCAGGGAAGACAGGGATGGCTACACCTTC.

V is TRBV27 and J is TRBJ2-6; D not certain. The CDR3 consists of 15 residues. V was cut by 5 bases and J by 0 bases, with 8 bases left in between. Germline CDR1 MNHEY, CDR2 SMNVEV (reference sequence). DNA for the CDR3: TGTGCCAGCAGTCTACAGAGCTCTGGGGCCAACGTCCTGACTTTC. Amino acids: CASSLQSSGANVLTF.